This T cell receptor (beta chain) comes out of a study of human T cells and chemical hapten exposure. Study overall: Doses of diphenylcyclopropenone went to the patients' scalps weekly throughout the roughly 22-week study.

Study-level results: There was no change with DPC sensitization in TCRs above 1 in 1000 frequency.

Concerning this clonotype itself: Its target is not known.

TCRdb re-called the RACE reads through MiXCR, storing one row per CDR3 protein. The sample includes about 260,000 distinct CDR3 sequences, 7% to 10% of them seen just once. The CDR3 spans 15 residues. Per the germline V gene, CDR1 is MDHEN and CDR2 is SYDVKM. Trimming removed 6 bases from V and 4 bases from J, with 18 bases in between. Time point meaning: pre-sensitization, week 0. Treatment noted: therapeutic diphenylcyclopropenone sensitization with weekly scalp DPC. Sequencing was performed on whole blood, taken in connection with sensitization to the hapten diphenylcyclopropenone (DPC). The chain couples TRBV28 to TRBJ2-5; no clear D gene. This sequence originates from a woman aged 40 to 50 with alopecia areata. Some clones in this sample may be carry-over from other donors' samples. The CDR3 reads CASRPIPRGVETQYF. The CDR3 bases are TGTGCCAGCAGACCAATTCCCCGAGGCGTAGAGACCCAGTACTTC.